A selection of T cell receptor beta chains follows, all from one sample in a study of T cells after yellow fever vaccination. TCRdb recomputed calls from the 5' RACE reads with MiXCR, one row per CDR3 protein. The data show some 560,000 distinct CDR3 sequences, with around 21% seen just once and 14% held by the top ten. Sequenced material: PBMCs, taken 15 days after the yellow fever booster vaccination. The receptors originated from a man aged 30 to 39 who received the YFV17D yellow fever vaccine. Each CDR3 is given with its conserved first and last residue. A D gene is named only where the DNA matches it firmly. Only some rows state a clone size, as once, few, many or a class for expanded clones.

J	D	size	V	DNA	CDR3
TRBJ2-1	TRBD2	-	TRBV5-1	TGCGCCAGCAGCTTGGAGACTAGCGGGATCTACAATGAGCAGTTCTTC	CASSLETSGIYNEQFF
TRBJ2-3	TRBD2	-	TRBV11-1	TGTGCCAGCAGCTTCTTAGGGGCGGGAGTTCATCGCACAGATACGCAGTATTTT	CASSFLGAGVHRTDTQYF
TRBJ2-5	-	-	TRBV19	TGTGCCAGTAGTATGGGACAACGGGAGACCCAGTACTTC	CASSMGQRETQYF
TRBJ2-7	TRBD2	-	TRBV6-2/TRBV6-3	TGTGCCAGCAACGCAAAAGGGACTAGCGGGAGCTCCTACGAGCAGTACTTC	CASNAKGTSGSSYEQYF
TRBJ1-1	-	few	TRBV10-3	TGTGCCATCAAGGTGGTAGGAAACACTGAAGCTTTCTTT	CAIKVVGNTEAFF
TRBJ2-1	-	-	TRBV9	TGTGCCAGCAGCGCCTCTAGCGCGTTCTCCTCCTACAATGAGCAGTTCTTC	CASSASSAFSSYNEQFF
TRBJ2-7	-	few	TRBV4-3	TGCGCCAGCAGCCAGGGGGGGCAGGGGGTTGACGAGCAGTACTTC	CASSQGGQGVDEQYF
TRBJ2-7	TRBD2	-	TRBV11-1	TGTGCCAGCAGCTCCCTGCGCCCGGGACTAGCGGGAGTAGGCTACGAGCAGTACTTC	CASSSLRPGLAGVGYEQYF
TRBJ2-1	-	-	TRBV18	TGTGCCAGCTCACTTAGCGACACCCCTCAAGCGGGGCAGTTCTTC	CASSLSDTPQAGQFF
TRBJ2-6	-	few	TRBV5-1	TGCGCCAGCAGCTTGGAACGGCAGACCGACAACGTCCTGACTTTC	CASSLERQTDNVLTF
TRBJ2-7	TRBD1	few	TRBV20-1	TGCAGTGCTAGTGGTGACAGGGGACCCTACGAGCAGTACTTC	CSASGDRGPYEQYF
TRBJ2-7	-	-	TRBV5-1	TGCGCCAGCCCTTCGGGACGCCGCTCCTACGAGCAGTACTTC	CASPSGRRSYEQYF
TRBJ2-1	-	once	TRBV28	TGTGCCAGCAGTTTACCCGTGGGGGGGGCGGTGGGTAATGAGCAGTTCTTC	CASSLPVGGAVGNEQFF
TRBJ2-1	-	-	TRBV3-1	TGTGCCAGCAGCCAAGCAACCCTAAGCTCCTACAATGAGCAGTTCTTC	CASSQATLSSYNEQFF
TRBJ2-5	-	-	TRBV15	TGTGCCACCAGCAGAGATAACCCCGGATCCCAAGAGACCCAGTACTTC	CATSRDNPGSQETQYF
TRBJ2-5	-	few	TRBV7-9	TGTGCCAGCAGCTTAGCCTCGGCCGAGACCCAGTACTTC	CASSLASAETQYF
TRBJ2-7	-	once	TRBV7-2	TGTGCCAGCAGCTCCAAGGACAGACCGGCCTACGAGCAGTACTTC	CASSSKDRPAYEQYF
TRBJ1-2	-	-	TRBV4-2	TGTGCCAGCAGCCAAGTAGATGGGAGGGGCTACACCTTC	CASSQVDGRGYTF
TRBJ2-1	-	few	TRBV9	TGTGCCAGCAGGTCTCGGGACACAAGGATCGCCTACAATGAGCAGTTCTTC	CASRSRDTRIAYNEQFF
TRBJ1-1	-	few	TRBV7-2	TGTGCCAGCAGCTCCTGGCAGGGGAACACTGAAGCTTTCTTT	CASSSWQGNTEAFF
TRBJ1-1	-	-	TRBV20-1	TGCAGTGCTAGAAAGGGCTCCATGAACACTGAAGCTTTCTTT	CSARKGSMNTEAFF
TRBJ2-3	TRBD2	few	TRBV3-1	TGTGCCAGCAGCCTTATGGCGGGAGGGCTATCAAGCACAGATACGCAGTATTTT	CASSLMAGGLSSTDTQYF
TRBJ1-4	TRBD1	-	TRBV5-1	TGCGCCAGCAGCTCCTGGACAGGTCCTAATGAAAAACTGTTTTTT	CASSSWTGPNEKLFF
TRBJ2-3	TRBD2	-	TRBV24-1	TGTGCCACCAGTGACCCGGGGGGGGATACGCAGTATTTT	CATSDPGGDTQYF
TRBJ2-7	TRBD1	-	TRBV9	TGTGCCAGCAGCGTAGGAACAGGGGGGAACTACGAGCAGTACTTC	CASSVGTGGNYEQYF
TRBJ1-2	TRBD1	-	TRBV20-1	TGCAGTGCTAGAGTCCGAGACAGGGTACCAGGGCGAGGCTACACCTTC	CSARVRDRVPGRGYTF
TRBJ1-1	-	-	TRBV12-3/TRBV12-4	TGTGCCAGCAGCCCACACGGCGCAACTGAAGCTTTCTTT	CASSPHGATEAFF
TRBJ2-3	-	-	TRBV6-5	TGTGCCAGCAGTTCTCCTAGGCAGGACGGTACGCAGTATTTT	CASSSPRQDGTQYF
TRBJ2-1	TRBD2	-	TRBV7-2	TGTGCCAGCAGCTCCGTAGCGGGAGTTAACAATGAGCAGTTCTTC	CASSSVAGVNNEQFF
TRBJ1-5	TRBD1	-	TRBV4-1	TGCGCCAGCAGCCAAGACCCAGGGGGCTTGTATCAGCCCCAGCATTTT	CASSQDPGGLYQPQHF
TRBJ2-1	TRBD2	-	TRBV5-6	TGTGCCAGCAGCTTGGGACTAGCGGGAGGGCCCGGCAATGAGCAGTTCTTC	CASSLGLAGGPGNEQFF
TRBJ2-7	-	-	TRBV4-3	TGCGCCAGCAGCCCGACACAGGGAGGCACCTACGAGCAGTACTTC	CASSPTQGGTYEQYF
TRBJ2-7	TRBD2	-	TRBV20-1	TGCAGTGCTTTAGCGGGGAGCTCCTACGAGCAGTACTTC	CSALAGSSYEQYF
TRBJ2-7	TRBD2	few	TRBV6-6	TGTGCCAGCAGTTACGGCGGCGGGAGTTCTTACTTC	CASSYGGGSSYF
TRBJ2-1	TRBD2	-	TRBV19	TGTGCCAGTAGTAGCTGGACTAGCGGGAGTAATGAGCAGTTCTTC	CASSSWTSGSNEQFF
TRBJ2-5	-	-	TRBV5-1	TGCGCCAGCAGGGCCCAGCAAGAGACCCAGTACTTC	CASRAQQETQYF